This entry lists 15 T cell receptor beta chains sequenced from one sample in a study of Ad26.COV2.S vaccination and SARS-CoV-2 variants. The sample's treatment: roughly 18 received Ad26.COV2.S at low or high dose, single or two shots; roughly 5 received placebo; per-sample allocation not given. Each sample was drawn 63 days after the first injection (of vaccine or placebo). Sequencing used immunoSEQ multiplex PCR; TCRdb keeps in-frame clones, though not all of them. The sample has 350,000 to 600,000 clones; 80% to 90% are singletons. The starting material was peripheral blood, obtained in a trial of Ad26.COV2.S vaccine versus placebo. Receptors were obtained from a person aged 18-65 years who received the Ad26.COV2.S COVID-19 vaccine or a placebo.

The chain's CDR3 is CASSLPSNRFSDEQFF. In DNA form, the CDR3 reads TGTGCCAGCAGCTTACCATCTAATCGGTTTTCGGATGAGCAGTTCTTC. The chain employs TRBV7-9 and TRBJ2-1; D is unclear. Germline-derived CDR1 and CDR2 are SEHNR and FQNEAQ (reference sequence). Trimming left V 2 bases short and J 8 bases short, with 19 bases between. The CDR3 consists of 16 residues.

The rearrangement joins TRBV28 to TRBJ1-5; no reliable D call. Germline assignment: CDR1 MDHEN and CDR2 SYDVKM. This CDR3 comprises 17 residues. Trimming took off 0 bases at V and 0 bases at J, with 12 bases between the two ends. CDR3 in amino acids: CASSLWVPGNSNQPQHF. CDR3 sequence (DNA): TGTGCCAGCAGTTTATGGGTTCCCGGGAATAGCAATCAGCCCCAGCATTTT. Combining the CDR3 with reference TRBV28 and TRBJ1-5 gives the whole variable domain DVKVTQSSRYLVKRTGEKVFLECVQDMDHENMFWYRQDPGLGLRLIYFSYDVKMKEKGDIPEGYSVSREKKERFSLILESASTNQTSMYLCASSLWVPGNSNQPQHFGDGTRLSIL.

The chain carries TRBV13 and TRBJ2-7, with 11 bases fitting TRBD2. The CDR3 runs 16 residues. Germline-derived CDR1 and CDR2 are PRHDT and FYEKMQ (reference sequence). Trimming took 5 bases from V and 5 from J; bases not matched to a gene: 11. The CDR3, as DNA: TGTGCCAGCAGCCCCCACCGACTAGCGGGAATCAACGAGCAGTACTTC. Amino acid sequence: CASSPHRLAGINEQYF.

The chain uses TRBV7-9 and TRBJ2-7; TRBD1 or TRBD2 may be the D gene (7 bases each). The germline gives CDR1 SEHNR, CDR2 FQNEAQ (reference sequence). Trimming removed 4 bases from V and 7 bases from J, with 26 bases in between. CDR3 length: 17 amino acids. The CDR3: CASSSRTGRGVSREQYF. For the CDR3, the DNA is TGTGCCAGCAGCTCCAGGACAGGTCGGGGGGTGTCTAGGGAGCAGTACTTC.

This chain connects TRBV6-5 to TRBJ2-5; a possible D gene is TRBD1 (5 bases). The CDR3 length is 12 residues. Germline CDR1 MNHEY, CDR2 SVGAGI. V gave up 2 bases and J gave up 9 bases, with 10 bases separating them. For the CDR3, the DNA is TGTGCCAGCAGTTACCCTGGGGCGGCCCAGTACTTC. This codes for CASSYPGAAQYF.

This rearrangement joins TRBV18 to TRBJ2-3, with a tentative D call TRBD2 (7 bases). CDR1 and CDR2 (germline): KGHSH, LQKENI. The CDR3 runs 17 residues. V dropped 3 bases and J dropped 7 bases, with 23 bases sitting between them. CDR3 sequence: CASSPTGRGANLNTQYF. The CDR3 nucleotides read TGTGCCAGCTCACCCACGGGTCGGGGGGCCAATTTGAATACGCAGTATTTT.

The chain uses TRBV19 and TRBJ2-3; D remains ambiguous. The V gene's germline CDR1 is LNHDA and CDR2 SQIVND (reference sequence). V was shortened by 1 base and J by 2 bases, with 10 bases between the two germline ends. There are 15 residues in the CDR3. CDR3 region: CASSIGNRPTDTQYF. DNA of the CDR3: TGTGCCAGTAGTATAGGGAACAGACCCACAGATACGCAGTATTTT.

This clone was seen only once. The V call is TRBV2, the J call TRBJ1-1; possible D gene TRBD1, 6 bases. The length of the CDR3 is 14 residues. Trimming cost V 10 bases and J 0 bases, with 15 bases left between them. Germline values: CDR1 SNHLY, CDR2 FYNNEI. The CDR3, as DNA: TGTGCCACCCGACAGGCGTCCCTGAACACTGAAGCTTTCTTT. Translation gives CATRQASLNTEAFF.

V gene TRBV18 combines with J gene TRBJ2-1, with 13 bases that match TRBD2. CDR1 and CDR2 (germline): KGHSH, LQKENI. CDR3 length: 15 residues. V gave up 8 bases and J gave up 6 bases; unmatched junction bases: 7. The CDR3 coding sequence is TGTGCCAGCCAACTAGCGGGAGGGCCCCTCAATGAGCAGTTCTTC. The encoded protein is CASQLAGGPLNEQFF.

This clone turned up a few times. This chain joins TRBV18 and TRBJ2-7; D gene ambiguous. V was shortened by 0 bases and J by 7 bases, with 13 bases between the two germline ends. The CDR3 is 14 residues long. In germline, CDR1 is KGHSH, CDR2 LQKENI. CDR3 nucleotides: TGTGCCAGCTCACCACCTCGGACGTCGTGGGAGCAGTACTTC. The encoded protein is CASSPPRTSWEQYF. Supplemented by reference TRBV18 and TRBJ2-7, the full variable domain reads NAGVMQNPRHLVRRRGQEARLRCSPMKGHSHVYWYRQLPEEGLKFMVYLQKENIIDESGMPKERFSAEFPKEGPSILRIQQVVRGDSAAYFCASSPPRTSWEQYFGPGTRLTVT.

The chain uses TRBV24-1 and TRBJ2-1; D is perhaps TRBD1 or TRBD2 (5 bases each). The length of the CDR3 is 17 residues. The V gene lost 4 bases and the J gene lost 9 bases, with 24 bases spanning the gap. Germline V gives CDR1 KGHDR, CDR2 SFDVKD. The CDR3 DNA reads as TGTGCCACCAGTGACCCAGGGAAAGGGATCGGGGCGGGTGAGCAGTTCTTC. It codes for CATSDPGKGIGAGEQFF.

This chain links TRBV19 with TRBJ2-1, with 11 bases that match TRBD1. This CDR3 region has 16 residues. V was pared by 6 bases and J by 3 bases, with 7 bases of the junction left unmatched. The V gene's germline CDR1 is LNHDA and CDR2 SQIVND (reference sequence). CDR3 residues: CASSQLGTGGYNEQFF. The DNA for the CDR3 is TGTGCCAGTAGCCAACTCGGGACAGGGGGCTACAATGAGCAGTTCTTC.

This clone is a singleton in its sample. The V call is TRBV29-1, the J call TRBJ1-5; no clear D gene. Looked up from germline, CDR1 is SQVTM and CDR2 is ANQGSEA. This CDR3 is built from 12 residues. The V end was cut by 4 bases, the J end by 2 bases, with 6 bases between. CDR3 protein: CSVVTGNQPQHF. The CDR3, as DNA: TGCAGCGTTGTGACGGGCAATCAGCCCCAGCATTTT.

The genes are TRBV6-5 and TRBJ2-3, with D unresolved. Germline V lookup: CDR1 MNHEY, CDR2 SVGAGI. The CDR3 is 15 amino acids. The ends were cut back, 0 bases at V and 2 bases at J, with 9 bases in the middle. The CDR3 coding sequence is TGTGCCAGCAGTTACTCGCGATCGGTCACAGATACGCAGTATTTT. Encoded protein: CASSYSRSVTDTQYF.

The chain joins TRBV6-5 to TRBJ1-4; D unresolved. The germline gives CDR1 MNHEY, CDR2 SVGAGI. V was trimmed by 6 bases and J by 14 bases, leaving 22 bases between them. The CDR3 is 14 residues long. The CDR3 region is CASSPGGGGLGLFF. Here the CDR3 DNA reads TGTGCCAGCAGCCCCGGAGGAGGCGGACTAGGGCTGTTTTTT.